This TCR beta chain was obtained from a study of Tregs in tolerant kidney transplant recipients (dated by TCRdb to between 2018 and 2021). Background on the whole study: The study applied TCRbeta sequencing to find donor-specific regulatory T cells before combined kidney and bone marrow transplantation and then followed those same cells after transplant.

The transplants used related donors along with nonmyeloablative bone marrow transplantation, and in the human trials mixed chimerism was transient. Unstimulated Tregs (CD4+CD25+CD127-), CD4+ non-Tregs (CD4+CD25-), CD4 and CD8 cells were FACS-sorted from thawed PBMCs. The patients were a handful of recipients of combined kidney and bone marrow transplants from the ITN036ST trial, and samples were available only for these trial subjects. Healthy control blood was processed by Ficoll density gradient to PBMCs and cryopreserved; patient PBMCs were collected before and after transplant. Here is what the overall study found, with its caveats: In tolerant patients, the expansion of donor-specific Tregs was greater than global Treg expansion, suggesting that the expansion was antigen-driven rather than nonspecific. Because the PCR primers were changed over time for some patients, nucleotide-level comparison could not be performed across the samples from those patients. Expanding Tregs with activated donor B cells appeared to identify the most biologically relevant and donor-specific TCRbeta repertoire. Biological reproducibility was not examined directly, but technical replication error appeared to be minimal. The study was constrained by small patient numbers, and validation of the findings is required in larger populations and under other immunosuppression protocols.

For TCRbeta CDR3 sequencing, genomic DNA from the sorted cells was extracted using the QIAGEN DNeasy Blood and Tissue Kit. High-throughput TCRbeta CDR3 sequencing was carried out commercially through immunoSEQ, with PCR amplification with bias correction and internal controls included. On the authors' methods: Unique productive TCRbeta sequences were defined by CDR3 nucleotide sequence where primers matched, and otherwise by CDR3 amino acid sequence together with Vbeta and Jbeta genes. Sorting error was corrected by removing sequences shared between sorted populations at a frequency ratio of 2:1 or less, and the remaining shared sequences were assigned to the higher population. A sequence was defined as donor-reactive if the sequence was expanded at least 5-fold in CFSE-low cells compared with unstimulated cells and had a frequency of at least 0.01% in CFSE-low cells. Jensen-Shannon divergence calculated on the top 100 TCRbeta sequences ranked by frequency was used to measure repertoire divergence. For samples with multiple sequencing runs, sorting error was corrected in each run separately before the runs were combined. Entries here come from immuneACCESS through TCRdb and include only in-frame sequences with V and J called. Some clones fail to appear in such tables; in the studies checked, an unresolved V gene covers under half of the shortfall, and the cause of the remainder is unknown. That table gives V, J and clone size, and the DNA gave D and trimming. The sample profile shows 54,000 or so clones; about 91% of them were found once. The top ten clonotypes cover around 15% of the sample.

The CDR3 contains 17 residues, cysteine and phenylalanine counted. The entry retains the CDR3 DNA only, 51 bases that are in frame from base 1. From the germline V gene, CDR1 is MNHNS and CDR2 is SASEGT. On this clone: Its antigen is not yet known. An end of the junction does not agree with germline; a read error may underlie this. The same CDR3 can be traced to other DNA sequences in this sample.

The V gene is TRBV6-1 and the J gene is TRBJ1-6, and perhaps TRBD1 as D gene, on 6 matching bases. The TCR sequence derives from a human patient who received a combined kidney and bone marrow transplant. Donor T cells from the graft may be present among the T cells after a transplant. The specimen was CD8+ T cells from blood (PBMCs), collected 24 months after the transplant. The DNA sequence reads TGTGCCAGCAGTGAAGTTGGGGGGGGCTCCTATAATTCCCCCCTCCACTTT. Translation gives CASSEVGGGSYNSPLHF.